This TCR beta chain derives from a study of human T cells and chemical hapten exposure (dated by TCRdb to about 2021). Study-level background: For sensitization, 2% DPC in acetone was applied to a roughly 2 cm by roughly 2 cm area of upper inner arm skin. Patients additionally received weekly therapeutic DPC doses to the scalp throughout the roughly 25-week study period. Patch tests used Finn chambers with 0.01% DPC on the upper back, scored after 6 days by International Contact Dermatitis Research Group standards. The mostly female patient cohort included alopecia areata with under or over 50% scalp involvement, alopecia totalis and alopecia universalis. Libraries were pooled for sequencing, and variation in per-sample TCR yields was attributed mainly to small differences in library volumes within the pool. This study followed changes in the peripheral blood TCR repertoire in vivo during primary and secondary sensitization of alopecia patients to the hapten diphenylcyclopropenone (DPC). Blood was sampled from patients pre-sensitization (week 0) and at 2, 6 and about 24 weeks after DPC sensitization. Nearly 30 alopecia patients provided blood for TCR sequencing at one to four time points (pre-sensitization, 2, 6 and 24 weeks).

CDR1 and CDR2 are read off the germline V gene as SGHTA and FQGNSA. Trimming costs V 5 bases and J 1 base, and their ends lie 12 bases apart. From the cysteine up to the phenylalanine, the CDR3 has a length of 15 residues. Solely the CDR3 DNA is kept, with 45 bases framed from the first base. The time point label here, explained by the study, means: patch test 1, 2 weeks after DPC sensitization. The sample's treatment or condition label is to be understood as: therapeutic diphenylcyclopropenone sensitization with weekly scalp DPC. At each patch-test visit, blood was drawn before the patch test was applied. Patients were eligible if aged 18 to 70, diagnosed with alopecia and judged suitable for DPC therapy, and pregnant patients were excluded. Total RNA was extracted from unfractionated whole blood that had been collected in Tempus Blood RNA tubes. Study-level results and caveats: Because all patients had alopecia, a presumed autoimmune disease, the immune response of the patients might differ from that of healthy individuals. Repeated subsampling changed both the strength of the expansion versus patch-test correlation and the threshold at which the correlation became significant. Compared with pre-sensitization or healthy control sets, expanded TCRs formed significantly more large CDR3 similarity clusters, which is consistent with antigen-driven responses. The number of TCRs above 1 in 1000 frequency did not change with DPC sensitization; there was no evidence of global repertoire structure alterations. Patch test score correlated positively with the number of PT1 expanded TCRs, reaching significance at thresholds 8, 16 and 32 but not at 4.

The library was prepared using RACE. Data came from a NextSeq 500. During library preparation, unique molecular identifiers were attached to individual cDNA molecules so that TCRs could be counted in a quantitative, reproducible way. For every blood RNA sample, sequencing covered both the TCR alpha and TCR beta chains. The paper's processing steps were these. Samples had a median of approximately 96,000 TCRs, with a range from about 20,000 to 690,600. V, J and CDR3 annotation of the TCR reads was performed with the Decombinator software suite. For PS versus PT1 abundance plots, all samples were subsampled to the same number of TCRs (28,000). TCRs were defined as expanded if absent before sensitization and observed at least eight times at the 2-week time point. TCRdb trimmed the raw reads at Q25, called clones with MiXCR and kept productive beta chains. Rows merge per CDR3 protein into single entries with the most common DNA and genes. The V and J calls here are based on TCRdb, not the publication. The sample has fewer than 500,000 distinct CDR3 sequences on record, 4% to 5.5% of them singletons. The ten largest clones take up 2% to 2.5% of the sample.

This clonotype was seen many times. It lacks a known antigen. Per-nucleotide qualities are absent, and no much larger clonotype sits a single base away. The sequence joins TRBV7-2 to TRBJ2-1; a tentative D call is TRBD1 (5 bases match). Sequencing was performed on whole blood, taken in connection with sensitization to the hapten diphenylcyclopropenone (DPC). The clonotype was recovered from a woman aged 45-65 years with alopecia areata. Some clones in this sample may be carry-over from other donors' samples. The nucleotide sequence is given as TGTGCCAGCAGCGCCTCGACAGCATCCTACAATGAGCAGTTCTTC. Translated, this is CASSASTASYNEQFF.